The entry below gives a single T cell receptor (beta chain) sequence along with its context. Its target is not known. V shed 1 base, J shed 6 bases, and the junction held 6 bases outside the gene matches. CDR1 and CDR2 from the germline V gene are SGHTA and FQGTGA. This CDR3 has 15 residues. This sample is drawn from a study of blood T cells in healthy people across ages. General observations from the study: Measured against age, TCR beta diversity per million T cells decreased in a roughly linear manner.

The people who gave samples were healthy Caucasians from Russia, aged roughly 6 to 95. Together with a sample-barcoded 5' primer, a J-beta primer mix was included in a second PCR lasting about 6 to 11 cycles. From the 5' RACE reads, TCRdb called clonotypes with MiXCR, one entry per CDR3 protein. The repertoire holds about a million distinct CDR3 sequences, with just over 50% as singletons. This clonotype was sampled from a woman aged 55-75 years in good health. The chain has TRBV7-3 and TRBJ1-1; 9 bases are a match to TRBD1. Sequencing was carried out using blood. CDR3: CASSLNLQGAAEAFF. The DNA of the CDR3 is TGTGCCAGCAGCTTAAATCTACAGGGGGCTGCTGAAGCTTTCTTT.